This T cell receptor beta chain was identified during a study of T cell changes during pregnancy in multiple sclerosis. Clones were read by immunoSEQ multiplex PCR, and TCRdb kept only the in-frame ones, dropping some. Among 20,000 to 25,000 clones listed, around 81% were seen once. The CDR3 extends over 18 amino acids. Germline-derived CDR1 and CDR2 are MDHEN and SYDVKM. V lost 3 bases and J 8 bases, leaving 29 bases between the germline ends. The chain couples TRBV28 to TRBJ2-7; D not certain. Here the sequenced sample was CD8+ T cells from peripheral blood mononuclear cells, taken in the first trimester of pregnancy. This clonotype was sampled from a female donor in good health, enrolled as a control in a pregnancy study. The CDR3 region is CASSFWSAGRFFTIQQYF. As DNA, the CDR3 is TGTGCCAGCAGTTTTTGGTCGGCAGGCCGATTTTTCACCATCCAGCAGTACTTC.